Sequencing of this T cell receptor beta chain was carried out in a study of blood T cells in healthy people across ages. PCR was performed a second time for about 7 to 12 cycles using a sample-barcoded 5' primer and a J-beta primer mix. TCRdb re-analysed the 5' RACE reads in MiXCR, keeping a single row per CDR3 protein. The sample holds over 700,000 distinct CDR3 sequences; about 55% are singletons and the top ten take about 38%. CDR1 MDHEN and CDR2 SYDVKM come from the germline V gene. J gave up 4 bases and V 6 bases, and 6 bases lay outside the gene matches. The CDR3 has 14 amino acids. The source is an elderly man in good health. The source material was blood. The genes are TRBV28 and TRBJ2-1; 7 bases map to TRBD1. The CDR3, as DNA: TGTGCCAGCAGCGAGGGGGCAAGGTACAATGAGCAGTTCTTC. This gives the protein CASSEGARYNEQFF.